This T cell receptor (beta chain) came from a study of early T cells in non-severe SARS-CoV-2 infection (dated by TCRdb to the early 2020s). Notes on the research overall: Bulk RNA from unsorted whole blood was used for TCR sequencing, so alpha and beta chains could not be paired. Beyond this particular receptor, the publication reports: VDJdb matching was skewed toward anti-spike CD8 responses, so virus-specific expansions were likely underestimated and private and CD4 specificities were missed.

The study was a case-control design nested within a healthcare worker cohort in London, UK, with weekly nasopharyngeal swab PCR tests and blood sampling. Healthcare workers were recruited between 23 and 31 March 2020, during the week of the UK lockdown, and were followed weekly for up to about 16 weeks. Libraries were built with 5' RACE. TCRdb records NextSeq 500 as the sequencer. Unique molecular identifiers were attached to individual cDNA molecules in the TCR library protocol so that sequencing error and PCR bias could be corrected. TCR alpha and beta chains were both sequenced, and the abundances of alpha and beta sequences in each sample were closely correlated with each other. As for how the authors treated the data: Decombinator V4 was used to annotate the V gene, J gene and CDR3 of the TCR sequences. Expanded TCRs were defined as changing significantly between any two time points under a Poisson model with p below 0.0001. TCR abundances were normalised to the total number of TCRs sequenced per sample and were expressed as counts per million. MAIT TCRs were defined by TRAV1-2 paired with TRAJ12, TRAJ20 or TRAJ33, and iNKT TCRs by TRAV10 paired with TRAJ18. VDJdb, accessed 1 November 2021, was searched for CMV, EBV and SARS-CoV-2 annotated TCRs, with TCRs annotated for multiple antigens excluded. TCRdb cleaned the public reads at Q25 with fastp, built clones with MiXCR and kept in-frame beta chains. Rows with one shared CDR3 protein collapse into an entry with the most common genes and DNA. Clone size and V and J calls follow TCRdb, not the original study. Within this sample are fewer than 100,000 distinct CDR3 sequences, with about 13% of them counted one time only. The top ten hold approximately 2% of the sample.

Trimming removed 6 bases from V and 0 bases from J, leaving 12 bases between the germline ends. According to the germline V gene, CDR1 reads MDHEN and CDR2 reads SYDVKM. The CDR3, from cysteine to phenylalanine, totals 15 residues. Only CDR3 DNA remains: 45 bases, in frame from the first base. This clonotype was seen repeatedly, ten times or more. Its antigen remains undetermined. It has no much larger one-base neighbor in the sample; base qualities were not kept. Input material: whole blood. This sequence uses TRBV28 and TRBJ1-5; TRBD1 is a possible D gene, resting on 6 matching bases. The receptor's source is an adult who was a healthcare worker with PCR-confirmed SARS-CoV-2 infection or an uninfected control (not recorded which). Here is the DNA: TGTGCCAGCAGAGGGGGGATGCGTAGCAATCAGCCCCAGCATTTT. The resulting protein is CASRGGMRSNQPQHF. Full variable domain (CDR3 extended with the reference TRBV28 and TRBJ1-5 proteins): DVKVTQSSRYLVKRTGEKVFLECVQDMDHENMFWYRQDPGLGLRLIYFSYDVKMKEKGDIPEGYSVSREKKERFSLILESASTNQTSMYLCASRGGMRSNQPQHFGDGTRLSIL.